Listed below are T cell receptor beta chains from one sample, sequenced in a study of blood T cells in healthy people across ages. Via MiXCR, TCRdb re-called the 5' RACE reads, giving one row per CDR3 protein. The table lists over 950,000 distinct CDR3 sequences, roughly 50% of them singletons, with about a fifth in the top ten. The material sequenced was blood. These receptors came from a woman aged 60-70 years in good health. The conserved cysteine and the conserved F or W are not part of the CDR3 here. Fields, in order: V gene, CDR3 protein.

TRBV12-3/TRBV12-4,ASRRGLAGNNEQF
TRBV3-1,ASSPRAGSSGANVLT
TRBV20-1,SAPPGGQTYGYT
TRBV14,ASSLRGSNYEQY
TRBV11-2,ASSFQGPGSNSPLH
TRBV21-1,ASSKVPGSSYEQY
TRBV4-3,ASSQASGSKTQY
TRBV20-1,SARGSLPGGRGNEQF
TRBV7-9,ASSLDGQGWDQPQH
TRBV11-3,ASGASGSTDTQY
TRBV25-1,ASSPRGPREDEQY
TRBV10-3,AISDPLLRAKNIQY
TRBV7-9,ASSPLRGGRGYT
TRBV7-3,ASSSSGLRFTDTQY
TRBV10-3,AISQSLTSGETQY
TRBV27,ASSIQTGTYRQY
TRBV12-3/TRBV12-4,ANTGLAGDEQY
TRBV4-2,ASSQSLGTGTTDTQY
TRBV12-3/TRBV12-4,ASSGVAGAAEQY
TRBV2,ASSGQRSSYNSPLH
TRBV5-6,ASSEGLRDFGEQF
TRBV29-1,SVLDLTWGLSYEQY
TRBV4-1,ASSHNQGGLAKNIQY
TRBV6-6,ASSWTGLAAGELF
TRBV6-5,ASSSDAGQGSDEQY
TRBV11-2,ASSSLTGILTYEQY
TRBV15,ATSSPRAGGRNEQF
TRBV29-1,SVEGLTDTQY
TRBV28,ASRTGAPYEQY
TRBV29-1,SGGLTNTETQY
TRBV27,ASSARTSDTQY
TRBV3-1,ASSQRQGGHEQY
TRBV20-1,SARGDQNYEQY